Described below is a single T cell receptor (beta chain) sequence and its context. Under the authors' procedure: Estimated nucleated cell counts came from reference gene primer amplification. Measured with immunoSEQ multiplex PCR; TCRdb has only the in-frame clones, and not every one. Clonal size and the V and J genes are those of that table, whereas D and trimming came from the DNA. The sample holds hundreds of thousands of clones, 82% seen once. These data are taken from a study of blood T cell repertoires in COVID-19. The source is a woman aged 55-70 years with active or convalescent COVID-19. The sequenced sample was peripheral blood.

CDR3 in DNA: TGTGCCAGCAGCTTAGTGGCAGGGGTGTCTGAAGCTTTCTTT. Its translation: CASSLVAGVSEAFF. The V call is TRBV7-2, the J call TRBJ1-1; possible D gene TRBD1, 6 bases. The CDR3 runs 14 residues. The V end was cut by 1 base, the J end by 6 bases, with 12 bases between. From germline, CDR1 is SGHTA and CDR2 FQGNSA.